This record looks at one T cell receptor (beta chain) sequence and its context. Authors' processing steps: How many nucleated cells were present was estimated from reference gene primer amplification. The method was immunoSEQ multiplex PCR; TCRdb's version includes in-frame clones alone and lacks a portion of them. That table supplies the V and J calls and clone size; D and trimming were determined from the DNA. Of about 230,000 clones listed, approximately 80% are singletons. The data originate from a study of blood T cell repertoires in COVID-19. V shed 2 bases, J shed 8 bases, and the junction held 7 bases outside the gene matches. Per germline, CDR1 GTSNPN and CDR2 SVGIG (reference sequence). This CDR3 contains 15 residues.

The chain recombines TRBV30 with TRBJ1-6, with TRBD1 matching 9 bases. Sequencing was performed on peripheral blood. The sequence was collected from a woman in her forties or fifties with acute or convalescent COVID-19. CDR3 region: CAWSTGTGSYSPLHF. Here the CDR3 DNA reads TGTGCCTGGAGTACCGGGACAGGGAGCTATTCACCCCTCCACTTT.